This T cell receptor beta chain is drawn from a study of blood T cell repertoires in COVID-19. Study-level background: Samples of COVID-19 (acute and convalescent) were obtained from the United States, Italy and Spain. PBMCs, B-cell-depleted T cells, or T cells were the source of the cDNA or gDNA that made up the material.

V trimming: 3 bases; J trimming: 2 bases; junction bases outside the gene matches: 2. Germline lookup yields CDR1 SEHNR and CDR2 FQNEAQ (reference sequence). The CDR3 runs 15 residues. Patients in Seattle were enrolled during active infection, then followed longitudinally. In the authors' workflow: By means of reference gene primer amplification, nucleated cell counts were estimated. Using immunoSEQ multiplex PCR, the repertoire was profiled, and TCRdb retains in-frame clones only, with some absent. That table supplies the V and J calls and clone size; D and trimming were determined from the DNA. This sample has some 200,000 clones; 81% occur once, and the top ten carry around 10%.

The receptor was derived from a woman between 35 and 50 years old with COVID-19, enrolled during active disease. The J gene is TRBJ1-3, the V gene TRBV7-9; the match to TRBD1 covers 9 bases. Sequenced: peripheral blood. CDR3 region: CASSFGTGPGNTIYF. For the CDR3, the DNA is TGTGCCAGCAGCTTCGGGACAGGGCCTGGAAACACCATATATTTT.